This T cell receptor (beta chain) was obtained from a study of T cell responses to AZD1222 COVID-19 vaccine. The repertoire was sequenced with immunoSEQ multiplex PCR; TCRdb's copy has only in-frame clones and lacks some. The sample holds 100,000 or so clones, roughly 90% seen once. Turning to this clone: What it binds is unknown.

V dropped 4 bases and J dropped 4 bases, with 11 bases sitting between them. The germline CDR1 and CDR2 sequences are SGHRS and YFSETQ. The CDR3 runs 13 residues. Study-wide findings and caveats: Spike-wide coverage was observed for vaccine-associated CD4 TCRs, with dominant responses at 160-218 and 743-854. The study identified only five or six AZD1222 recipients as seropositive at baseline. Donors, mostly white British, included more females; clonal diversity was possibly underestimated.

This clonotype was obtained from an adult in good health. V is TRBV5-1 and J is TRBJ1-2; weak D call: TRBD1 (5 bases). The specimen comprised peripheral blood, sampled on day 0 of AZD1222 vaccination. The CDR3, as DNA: TGCGCCAGCAGCCCGGGGCGGGGCTATGGCTACACCTTC. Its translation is CASSPGRGYGYTF.